The clone carrying this T cell receptor (beta chain) was detected only a few times. Its antigen is unknown. The data belong to a study of identical twins. V gave up 6 bases and J gave up 5 bases; unmatched junction bases: 6. The CDR3 length is 14 residues. CDR1 and CDR2 (germline): SGHRS, YFSETQ. Each CDR3 protein is one row after TCRdb ran MiXCR on the 5' RACE reads. The sample shows 450,000 or so distinct CDR3 sequences, 20% to 25% of them seen only once. Study results and caveats: Some out-of-frame alpha sequences were shared by twins, and these showed excess low generation probability.

A further study also used this sample, focusing on T cells expressing NK-cell markers. This second report adds: Source material for TCR beta repertoires consisted of sorted CD3+CD56+NKG2C+, CD3+CD56+NKG2C- and CD3+CD56-NKG2C+ T cells.

This sequence originates from a woman under 30 in good health. Sequencing was performed on CD4+ T cells sorted from blood. The chain employs TRBV5-1 and TRBJ1-5; 9 positions agree with TRBD1. CDR3 sequence: CASTVQGAHQPQHF. The CDR3 nucleotides read TGCGCCAGCACCGTACAGGGGGCGCATCAGCCCCAGCATTTT.